Shown below are 21 T cell receptor beta chains from a single sample sequenced in a study of OX40 agonist ivuxolimab in advanced cancers. The repertoire was sequenced with immunoSEQ multiplex PCR; TCRdb's copy has only in-frame clones and lacks some. The sample lists about 89,000 clones, more than 70% occurring once. Sequencing used CD4+ or CD8+ T cells sorted from blood, obtained in a trial of the OX40 agonist ivuxolimab. These receptors all stem from an adult with an advanced solid tumor such as melanoma, head and neck, liver or kidney cancer.

The chain uses TRBV11-2 and TRBJ2-3; D possibly uses TRBD1 or TRBD2 (5 bases each). CDR1 is SGHAT and CDR2 is FQNNGV in the germline V gene. V gave up 6 bases and J gave up 0 bases, with 16 bases separating them. The CDR3 is made up of 16 amino acids. CDR3 nucleotides: TGTGCCAGCAGGGTCGGGACCCTAGGTAGCACAGATACGCAGTATTTT. Amino acid sequence: CASRVGTLGSTDTQYF.

The CDR3 nucleotides are TGTGCCAGCAGCTTGGGACAGTTCTACGAGCAGTACTTC. Its protein product is CASSLGQFYEQYF. The chain has TRBV5-8 and TRBJ2-7, with D perhaps TRBD1 (5 bases). V gave up 0 bases and J gave up 3 bases, with 7 bases separating them. This CDR3 contains 13 residues. The germline gives CDR1 SGHTS, CDR2 YDEGEE.

This sequence joins TRBV27 and TRBJ1-2; D uncertain. Looked up from germline, CDR1 is MNHEY and CDR2 is SMNVEV (reference sequence). V was pared by 3 bases and J by 2 bases, with 10 bases between. There are 14 residues in the CDR3. The CDR3 is CASSFSATNYGYTF. CDR3 DNA: TGTGCCAGCAGTTTTTCCGCAACCAACTATGGCTACACCTTC.

This clone was picked up a small number of times. The chain is built from TRBV4-2 and TRBJ1-6; D unresolved. The CDR3 sequence is 12 residues long. CDR1 LGHNA and CDR2 YNFKEQ come from the germline V gene. The V end lost 0 bases, the J end lost 10 bases, and 4 bases lay between the germline ends. The CDR3 nucleotides read TGTGCCAGCAGCCAAGATCAATCACCCCTCCACTTT. This gives the protein CASSQDQSPLHF.

CDR3 nucleotide sequence: TGTGCCAGCAGTTTACCTACAGCCGGGGCGGAAAAACTGTTTTTT. Its protein is CASSLPTAGAEKLFF. The chain combines TRBV28 with TRBJ1-4, with D maybe TRBD1 (5 bases). The V gene's germline CDR1 is MDHEN and CDR2 SYDVKM. V lost 2 bases to trimming and J lost 8 bases, with 15 bases between them. This CDR3 region has 15 residues.

The chain joins TRBV2 to TRBJ1-1; 7 bases are a match to TRBD1. The junction had 4 bases not matched to a gene; V was cut back by 0 bases and J by 3 bases. The CDR3 extends over 15 amino acids. Germline-derived CDR1 and CDR2 are SNHLY and FYNNEI. The DNA of the CDR3 is TGTGCCAGCAGTGAAGCGACAGGGAAGGACACTGAAGCTTTCTTT. Protein product: CASSEATGKDTEAFF.

This chain joins TRBV19 and TRBJ1-6, with a tentative D call TRBD1 (5 bases). CDR3 length equals 14 residues. Trimming removed 7 bases at V and 7 bases at J, with 14 bases between. Germline CDR1 and CDR2: LNHDA and SQIVND (reference sequence). The chain's CDR3 is CASNSGQWNSPLHF. The CDR3 DNA reads as TGTGCCAGTAACTCGGGGCAGTGGAATTCACCCCTCCACTTT.

This chain connects TRBV15 to TRBJ2-1; TRBD2 agrees at 8 bases. V shed 1 base, J shed 4 bases, and the junction held 6 bases outside the gene matches. In germline, CDR1 is LNHNV, CDR2 YYDKDF (reference sequence). CDR3 length: 16 residues. CDR3 amino acids: CATSRARGGLYNEQFF. The DNA of the CDR3 is TGTGCCACCAGCAGAGCCCGGGGGGGCTTATACAATGAGCAGTTCTTC.

A few counts support this clone. CDR3: CASSASVRGGLVFTGELFF. CDR3 sequence (DNA): TGTGCCAGCAGCGCTAGCGTTAGAGGGGGACTTGTTTTCACCGGGGAGCTGTTTTTT. V and J are TRBV11-2 and TRBJ2-2, with D perhaps given as TRBD1 or TRBD2 (6 bases each). V was shortened by 5 bases and J by 4 bases, with 26 bases between the two germline ends. The CDR3 extends over 19 amino acids. Per germline, CDR1 SGHAT and CDR2 FQNNGV.

The V and J genes are TRBV7-2 and TRBJ2-4, with D unresolved. Per germline, CDR1 SGHTA and CDR2 FQGNSA. The CDR3 has 13 residues. Deletions cut 5 bases from V and 8 bases from J, with 13 bases between. Written as DNA, the CDR3 is TGTGCCAGCAGCATTGGACCGCTGGACATTCAGTACTTC. It codes for CASSIGPLDIQYF. Filled out from reference TRBV7-2 and TRBJ2-4, the complete variable domain reads GAGVSQSPSNKVTEKGKDVELRCDPISGHTALYWYRQSLGQGLEFLIYFQGNSAPDKSGLPSDRFSAERTGGSVSTLTIQRTQQEDSAVYLCASSIGPLDIQYFGAGTRLSVL.

This chain links TRBV5-4 with TRBJ2-3, with TRBD1 as a possible D gene (6 bases). Germline V gene sequence: CDR1 SGHNT, CDR2 YYREEE (reference sequence). CDR3 size: 15 residues. Trimming left V 2 bases short and J 4 bases short, with 14 bases between. This chain's CDR3 is CASSLWQGRADTQYF. The CDR3 region has the DNA TGTGCCAGCAGCTTATGGCAGGGGCGCGCAGATACGCAGTATTTT.

The CDR3 reads CASSPDFGTGVTANSPLHF. The DNA for the CDR3 is TGCGCCAGCAGCCCGGATTTCGGGACAGGGGTTACGGCTAATTCACCCCTCCACTTT. The rearrangement links TRBV5-1 to TRBJ1-6, with 10 nucleotides matching TRBD1. This CDR3 contains 19 residues. The V gene's germline CDR1 is SGHRS and CDR2 YFSETQ. The trim removed 4 bases at V and 6 bases at J, leaving 16 bases unmatched. Full variable domain (rest looked up from reference TRBV5-1 and TRBJ1-6): KAGVTQTPRYLIKTRGQQVTLSCSPISGHRSVSWYQQTPGQGLQFLFEYFSETQRNKGNFPGRFSGRQFSNSRSEMNVSTLELGDSALYLCASSPDFGTGVTANSPLHFGNGTRLTVT.

This clone was seen a few times. The gene calls are TRBV12-5 and TRBJ1-6; the D is unclear. V shed 0 bases and J shed 10 bases, with 7 bases lying between them. The CDR3 has 13 residues. Germline CDR1 LGHNT, CDR2 FRNRAP. CDR3 region: CASGLVPVSPLHF. CDR3 nucleotide sequence: TGTGCTAGTGGTTTGGTACCCGTCTCACCCCTCCACTTT.

The V call is TRBV11-2, the J call TRBJ1-4, with D perhaps TRBD1 (6 bases). CDR1 is SGHAT and CDR2 is FQNNGV in the germline V gene. The CDR3 extends over 16 amino acids. V was clipped by 0 bases and J by 8 bases, with 16 bases between them. In DNA form, the CDR3 reads TGTGCCAGCAGCTTAGATCCTCGGGGGGCTGGGGAAAAACTGTTTTTT. It translates to CASSLDPRGAGEKLFF.

The rearrangement links TRBV5-8 to TRBJ1-2; D gene uncertain. Germline CDR1 is SGHTS and CDR2 is YDEGEE. Trimming shortened V by 2 bases and J by 6 bases, and 2 bases separated the two germline ends. This CDR3 comprises 10 residues. CDR3 DNA sequence: TGTGCCAGCAGCTTAAATGGCTACACCTTC. Translation: CASSLNGYTF.

The genes are TRBV19 and TRBJ1-2; D is uncertain. V gave up 5 bases and J gave up 2 bases, with 15 bases separating them. The CDR3 sequence is 15 residues long. CDR1 and CDR2 (germline): LNHDA, SQIVND (reference sequence). CDR3 DNA: TGTGCCAGTAGTTCCCGAAGGAGAGGGAACTATGGCTACACCTTC. This sequence encodes CASSSRRRGNYGYTF.

The chain uses TRBV10-3 and TRBJ1-2, with D uncertain. This CDR3 has 12 residues. Per germline, CDR1 ENHRY and CDR2 SYGVKD. Trimming pared 3 bases from V and 8 bases from J, leaving 10 bases between. The CDR3 here is CAISDRVVGYTF. CDR3 sequence (DNA): TGTGCCATCAGTGATAGGGTAGTAGGCTACACCTTC.

The chain recombines TRBV5-1 with TRBJ1-2; no clear D. Germline-derived CDR1 and CDR2 are SGHRS and YFSETQ. The length of the CDR3 is 16 residues. V was shortened by 0 bases and J by 4 bases, with 16 bases between the two germline ends. This chain's CDR3 is CASSLDSGIIGYGYTF. In DNA form, the CDR3 reads TGCGCCAGCAGCTTGGATAGTGGAATAATCGGCTATGGCTACACCTTC.

A single count supports this clone. The chain combines TRBV11-2 with TRBJ1-2; TRBD1 matches 8 bases. There are 18 residues in the CDR3. CDR1 SGHAT and CDR2 FQNNGV come from the germline V gene. J gave up 0 bases and V 4 bases, and 13 bases lay outside the gene matches. The CDR3 sequence is CASSSITGQDTTNYGYTF. CDR3 DNA sequence: TGTGCCAGCAGCTCCATTACGGGACAGGACACTACTAACTATGGCTACACCTTC.

The chain carries TRBV11-3 and TRBJ2-2, with D perhaps given as TRBD1 or TRBD2 (7 bases each). The CDR3 has 14 residues. Germline-derived CDR1 and CDR2 are SGHNT and YENEEA. V dropped 5 bases and J dropped 6 bases, with 13 bases sitting between them. CDR3 sequence reads: CASSATGRAGELFF. The CDR3 DNA is TGTGCCAGCAGCGCGACAGGGAGGGCCGGGGAGCTGTTTTTT.

The V and J genes are TRBV7-8 and TRBJ2-7, with TRBD1 as a possible D gene (6 bases). CDR3 size: 15 residues. In germline, CDR1 is SGHVS, CDR2 FQNEAQ. Deletions cut 1 base from V and 4 bases from J, with 14 bases between. The CDR3 bases are TGTGCCAGCAGCTTAGTGGCTGGGGGCAGTTACGAGCAGTACTTC. Its protein is CASSLVAGGSYEQYF.